The rows below give T cell receptor beta chains drawn from one sample of a study of regulatory T cells in long-lasting Graves disease. In TCRdb, the multiplex PCR reads were re-called with MiXCR into one record per CDR3 protein. Among 350,000 to 500,000 distinct CDR3 sequences, under 25% were seen once, and the ten largest hold more than 13%. The sequences come from peripheral blood mononuclear cells (PBMCs), collected when the disease was refractory, from a patient treated with antithyroid drugs. These receptors originate from a female donor with Graves disease. CDR3s include the opening cysteine and the closing phenylalanine or tryptophan. A D gene is named only where the DNA matches it firmly. The size of a clone is reported for some rows only, either as once, few or many, or as a class for expanded clones.

many	TRBD1	TRBV29-1	TRBJ1-4	TGCAGCGTTGGAACAGGGGGCCATGAAAAACTGTTTTTT	CSVGTGGHEKLFF
few	TRBD1	TRBV5-1	TRBJ2-7	TGCGCCAGCGGCACCGGGACAGGGCGTTCCGAGCAGTACTTC	CASGTGTGRSEQYF
-	-	TRBV2	TRBJ1-3	TGTGCCAGCAGTGCCGGGACTTCATCTGGAAACACCATATATTTT	CASSAGTSSGNTIYF
few	-	TRBV20-1	TRBJ1-1	TGCAGTGCTAGAGTACCGGGACAGAACACTGAAGCTTTCTTT	CSARVPGQNTEAFF
many	TRBD2	TRBV28	TRBJ2-5	TGTGCCAGCAGTTTAGGGACTAGCGGGTTGAAGACCCAGTACTTC	CASSLGTSGLKTQYF
many	-	TRBV10-2	TRBJ2-7	TGCGCCAGCAGTGTACCGGGACCACGGCACGAGCAGTACTTC	CASSVPGPRHEQYF
many	TRBD1	TRBV28	TRBJ1-1	TGTGCCAGCAGTTCGGGACAGGGCCCTGAAGCTTTCTTT	CASSSGQGPEAFF
-	TRBD1	TRBV3-1	TRBJ2-7	TGTGCCAGCAGCCCGGGACAGGACCCCCACGAGCAGTACTTC	CASSPGQDPHEQYF
-	-	TRBV20-1	TRBJ2-2	TGCAGTGTCTCCCCCGGGTCTAACACCGGGGAGCTGTTTTTT	CSVSPGSNTGELFF
many	-	TRBV28	TRBJ1-3	TGTGCCAGCAGCCCCTCGTGGGGGGCAGGAAACACCATATATTTT	CASSPSWGAGNTIYF
-	TRBD2	TRBV7-3	TRBJ2-1	TGTGCCAGCATCAAAGTGGCTAGCGGGAGGCCGATCAATGAGCAGTTCTTC	CASIKVASGRPINEQFF
-	-	TRBV5-6	TRBJ2-1	TGTGCCAGCAGCTTGACTTTAGGGGCATGGCAGTTCTTC	CASSLTLGAWQFF
many	-	TRBV27	TRBJ1-1	TGTGCCAGCAGTTTTCATCCACAGGGAAACACTGAAGCTTTCTTT	CASSFHPQGNTEAFF
many	-	TRBV7-2	TRBJ1-2	TGTGCCAGCAGCTCCGCCGGGAGTAACTATGGCTACACCTTC	CASSSAGSNYGYTF
-	-	TRBV29-1	TRBJ2-7	TGCAGCGTTAGCGTAATGAGCGAGCAGTACTTC	CSVSVMSEQYF
-	-	TRBV27	TRBJ1-5	TGTGCCAGCAGCCAATTGGGGGGCAATCAGCCCCAGCATTTT	CASSQLGGNQPQHF
once	-	TRBV27	TRBJ2-3	TGTGCCAGCAGGACGGTCGCAGATACGCAGTATTTT	CASRTVADTQYF
-	-	TRBV27	TRBJ1-2	TGTGCCAGCAGTTTCTCTGTGAGGGTCTATGGCTACACCTTC	CASSFSVRVYGYTF
few	TRBD2	TRBV5-1	TRBJ2-5	TGCGCCAGCAGCTTGGGTAATGCCGGGACTAGCGGTCCCCTGTACCAAGAGACCCAGTACTTC	CASSLGNAGTSGPLYQETQYF
-	-	TRBV6-1	TRBJ1-5	TGTGCCAGCAGTGAAGCCGTACGGAATCAGCCCCAGCATTTT	CASSEAVRNQPQHF
many	-	TRBV30	TRBJ2-5	TGTGCCTGGGATGGAGGGAAGCTAGAGACCCAGTACTTC	CAWDGGKLETQYF
-	-	TRBV5-1	TRBJ2-1	TGCGCCAGCAGCTCGACCGGGCCCGAACGCAATGAGCAGTTCTTC	CASSSTGPERNEQFF
-	-	TRBV18	TRBJ2-1	TGTGCCAGCTCACCCCGTAGGGGCAATGAGCAGTTCTTC	CASSPRRGNEQFF
-	-	TRBV11-2	TRBJ2-1	TGTGCCAGCAGCTTATATGGGCGGGGAGAGATGGATGAGCAGTTCTTC	CASSLYGRGEMDEQFF
many	TRBD1	TRBV5-1	TRBJ2-7	TGCGCCAGCAGCTTAAACAGGGGAACCTACGAGCAGTACTTC	CASSLNRGTYEQYF
many	TRBD1	TRBV7-8	TRBJ1-1	TGTGCCAGCAGCTCCCGGGACAGTAACACTGAAGCTTTCTTT	CASSSRDSNTEAFF
many	-	TRBV2	TRBJ2-7	TGTGCCAGCAGGGAGTTAGGTACCTACGAGCAGTACTTC	CASRELGTYEQYF
few	-	TRBV15	TRBJ2-7	TGTGCCACCAGCAGGGAGGACGGGGCCTACGAGCAGTACTTC	CATSREDGAYEQYF
few	-	TRBV9	TRBJ2-5	TGTGCCAGCAGCTTTGGAGCCTCCTGGTCCTTC	CASSFGASWSF
-	TRBD2	TRBV20-1	TRBJ2-5	TGCAGTGCTAGTCTGCTAGCGGGACTCAAAGAGACCCAGTACTTC	CSASLLAGLKETQYF
many	TRBD1	TRBV20-1	TRBJ2-2	TGCAGTGCTAGCGGGGTCGGGACAGTGAACACCGGGGAGCTGTTTTTT	CSASGVGTVNTGELFF